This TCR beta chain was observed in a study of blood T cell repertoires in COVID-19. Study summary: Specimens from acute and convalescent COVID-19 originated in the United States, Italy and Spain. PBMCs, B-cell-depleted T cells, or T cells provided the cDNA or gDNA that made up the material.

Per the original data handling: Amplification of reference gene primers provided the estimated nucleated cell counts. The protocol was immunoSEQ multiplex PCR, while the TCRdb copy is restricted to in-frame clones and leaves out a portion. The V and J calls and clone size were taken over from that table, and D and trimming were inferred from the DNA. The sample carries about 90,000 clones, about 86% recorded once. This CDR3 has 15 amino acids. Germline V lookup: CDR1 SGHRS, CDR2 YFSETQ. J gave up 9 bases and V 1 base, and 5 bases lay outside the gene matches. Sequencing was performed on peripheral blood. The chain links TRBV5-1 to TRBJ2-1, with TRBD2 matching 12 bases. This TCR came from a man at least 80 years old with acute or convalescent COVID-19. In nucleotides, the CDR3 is TGCGCCAGCAGCTTGCTAGCGGGAGGGACCGGTGAGCAGTTCTTC. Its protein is CASSLLAGGTGEQFF.